Listed here are 24 T cell receptor beta chains from one sample, sequenced in a study of Ad26.COV2.S vaccination and SARS-CoV-2 variants. The protocol was immunoSEQ multiplex PCR, while the TCRdb copy is restricted to in-frame clones and leaves out a portion. The sample yields around 250,000 clones, around 90% seen once. Regarding treatment: roughly 20 received Ad26.COV2.S at low or high dose, single or two shots; about 5 received placebo; per-sample allocation not given. Day 63 following the first vaccine or placebo injection was when the samples were taken. The specimen was peripheral blood, collected in a trial of Ad26.COV2.S vaccine versus placebo. The receptor set was obtained from a person between 18 and 60 years old who received the Ad26.COV2.S COVID-19 vaccine or a placebo.

Only one count was recorded for this clone. The V gene is TRBV6-1, the J gene TRBJ2-7; possibly TRBD1 for D (6 bases). The CDR3 runs 13 residues. Germline CDR1 is MNHNS and CDR2 is SASEGT. V was pared by 2 bases and J by 2 bases, with 7 bases between. The CDR3: CASSEQGPYEQYV. CDR3 nucleotides: TGTGCCAGCAGTGAACAGGGGCCCTACGAGCAGTACGTC.

The V call is TRBV18, the J call TRBJ2-7, with 14 nucleotides matching TRBD2. There are 16 residues in the CDR3. Per the germline V gene, CDR1 is KGHSH and CDR2 is LQKENI. V dropped 3 bases and J dropped 5; count of bases not matched to a gene: 6. In nucleotides, the CDR3 is TGTGCCAGCTCACCGGCCGGGACTAGCGGGAGCCACGAGCAGTACGTC. It is translated as CASSPAGTSGSHEQYV.

This chain links TRBV19 with TRBJ2-2, with TRBD2 matching over 8 bases. V dropped 4 bases and J dropped 6; count of bases not matched to a gene: 7. The CDR3 totals 15 residues. CDR1 and CDR2 from the germline V gene are LNHDA and SQIVND (reference sequence). In DNA, the CDR3 is TGTGCCAGTAGTAGCGGGGGGCCTTACGCCGGGGAGCTGTTTTTT. The encoded protein is CASSSGGPYAGELFF.

The sample holds one count of this clone. The chain links TRBV5-6 to TRBJ2-5, with D maybe TRBD1 (6 bases). Germline V gives CDR1 SGHDT, CDR2 YYEEEE. The ends were cut back, 0 bases at V and 4 bases at J, with 13 bases in the middle. There are 15 residues in the CDR3. The DNA for the CDR3 is TGTGCCAGCAGCTTGGCCGAGGTAGGGGGAGAGACCCAGTACTTC. Translating it yields CASSLAEVGGETQYF.

This chain uses TRBV5-1 with TRBJ2-1, with D uncertain. There are 13 residues in the CDR3. Germline V gives CDR1 SGHRS, CDR2 YFSETQ. With 1 base removed from V and 2 bases from J, the gap between germline ends came to 4 bases. This CDR3 is CASSLRTYNEQFF. The CDR3 DNA is TGCGCCAGCAGCTTGAGGACCTACAATGAGCAGTTCTTC.

The CDR3 sequence is CASSPTLSGAGANVLTF. Written as DNA, the CDR3 is TGTGCCAGCTCACCCACTTTGTCGGGGGCTGGGGCCAACGTCCTGACTTTC. The genes are TRBV18 and TRBJ2-6, with D maybe TRBD2 (6 bases). In germline, CDR1 is KGHSH, CDR2 LQKENI. The CDR3 contains 17 residues. Trimming took 3 bases from V and 2 from J, leaving 14 bases between them.

V gene TRBV7-3 combines with J gene TRBJ1-6; 7 bases agree with TRBD1. The germline V gene encodes CDR1 SGHTA and CDR2 FQGTGA. V trimming: 4 bases; J trimming: 9 bases; junction bases outside the gene matches: 3. This CDR3 is 13 amino acids long. The chain's CDR3 is CASSSDRVSPLHF. CDR3 bases: TGTGCCAGCAGCTCCGACAGGGTTTCACCCCTCCACTTT.

This clone was counted a single time. The chain links TRBV7-2 to TRBJ2-7; possible D gene TRBD2, 6 bases. Germline V gives CDR1 SGHTA, CDR2 FQGNSA. V lost 0 bases and J lost 2, with 14 bases in between. CDR3 length: 16 amino acids. Here the CDR3 reads CASSLAWAGPAYEQYV. CDR3 DNA: TGTGCCAGCAGCTTAGCGTGGGCGGGACCCGCCTACGAGCAGTACGTC.

J is TRBJ2-2 and V is TRBV18; D uncertain. Germline V gene sequence: CDR1 KGHSH, CDR2 LQKENI. The CDR3 runs to 18 residues. Trimming removed 6 bases at V and 4 bases at J, with 24 bases between. This CDR3 reads CASSRQKNTAIGTGELFF. CDR3 DNA: TGTGCCAGCTCCCGGCAAAAGAACACAGCTATCGGCACCGGGGAGCTGTTTTTT.

The V call is TRBV7-2, the J call TRBJ2-1, with 8 bases lining up with TRBD2. Looked up from germline, CDR1 is SGHTA and CDR2 is FQGNSA. The trim removed 3 bases at V and 9 bases at J, leaving 4 bases unmatched. The length of the CDR3 is 13 residues. The CDR3 loop reads CASSLGLGTEQFF. CDR3 DNA sequence: TGTGCCAGCAGCTTGGGACTAGGTACTGAGCAGTTCTTC.

This clone has more than one count but fewer than ten. The chain carries TRBV7-9 and TRBJ1-1; D ambiguous. Per the germline V gene, CDR1 is SEHNR and CDR2 is FQNEAQ (reference sequence). The CDR3 consists of 13 residues. Deletions cut 5 bases from V and 7 bases from J, with 14 bases between. The CDR3 sequence is CASSPAVAGEAFF. CDR3 bases: TGTGCCAGCAGCCCGGCGGTGGCCGGTGAAGCTTTCTTT.

This chain connects TRBV7-6 to TRBJ2-1; D unclear. This CDR3 is built from 15 residues. The V end was cut by 1 base, the J end by 4 bases, with 11 bases between. Per the germline V gene, CDR1 is SGHVS and CDR2 is FNYEAQ. The CDR3 region has the DNA TGTGCCAGCAGCTTAGGGCCACCGACGTACAATGAGCAGTTCTTC. Its protein product is CASSLGPPTYNEQFF.

The rearrangement links TRBV7-6 to TRBJ2-2; the D gene is possibly TRBD1 (5 bases). Germline V gene lookup returns CDR1 SGHVS and CDR2 FNYEAQ. There are 14 residues in the CDR3. V lost 3 bases, J lost 4 bases, and 9 bases lay in between. The CDR3 loop reads CASSFPGSTGELFF. CDR3 nucleotides: TGTGCCAGCAGCTTTCCAGGGTCCACCGGGGAGCTGTTTTTT.

CDR3 amino acids: CASSATPYSNQPQHF. The CDR3 region has the DNA TGTGCCAGCAGCGCCACACCTTATAGCAATCAGCCCCAGCATTTT. The gene calls are TRBV9 and TRBJ1-5; D remains ambiguous. The CDR3 consists of 15 residues. CDR1 SGDLS and CDR2 YYNGEE come from the germline V gene. The germline V and J ends were trimmed by 3 bases and 0 bases, with 10 bases remaining between them.

V gene TRBV24-1 combines with J gene TRBJ2-1; D may be TRBD2 (6 bases). The CDR3 loop spans 16 amino acids. Germline V gene sequence: CDR1 KGHDR, CDR2 SFDVKD. Trimming removed 3 bases at V and 9 bases at J, with 20 bases between. Written as DNA, the CDR3 is TGTGCCACCAGTGATCCAGAGCAGGGAGGAGGCGGTGAGCAGTTCTTC. This sequence encodes CATSDPEQGGGGEQFF.

The chain recombines TRBV9 with TRBJ2-7, with D perhaps matching TRBD2 (6 bases). Between the trimmed V and J ends, which lost 3 bases and 7 bases, there was a span of 23 bases. Germline V lookup: CDR1 SGDLS, CDR2 YYNGEE. CDR3 length: 16 amino acids. As DNA, the CDR3 is TGTGCCAGCAGCGCCCGGCCGGGACTCAATGCGGGGGAGCAGTACTTC. This encodes CASSARPGLNAGEQYF.

The DNA of the CDR3 is TGTGCCAGTAGTATAGTCTCTGGCCCTGAAGCTTTCTTT. Translated: CASSIVSGPEAFF. The chain uses TRBV19 and TRBJ1-1, with D hard to call. V lost 1 base and J lost 6, with 9 bases in between. The length of the CDR3 is 13 residues. CDR1 is LNHDA and CDR2 is SQIVND in the germline V gene (reference sequence).

V and J are TRBV6-5 and TRBJ1-6, with 11 bases aligning to TRBD1. Trimming cost V 2 bases and J 13 bases; bases outside gene matches: 7. The CDR3 spans 15 residues. Germline CDR1 reads MNHEY; CDR2 reads SVGAGI. The CDR3 nucleotides read TGTGCCAGCAGTTACCGCGGGACAGGGGGTCCGCCCCTCCACTTT. Translating gives CASSYRGTGGPPLHF.

Only one count was recorded for this clone. The V gene is TRBV29-1, the J gene TRBJ2-1; D possibly uses TRBD1 or TRBD2 (5 bases each). The length of the CDR3 is 14 residues. V was cut by 7 bases and J by 4 bases, with 17 bases left in between. Per germline, CDR1 SQVTM and CDR2 ANQGSEA. For the CDR3, the DNA is TGCAGCGCACCGGGACGGTTCAATTACAATGAGCAGTTCTTC. Protein product: CSAPGRFNYNEQFF.

The CDR3 bases are TGTGCCCAAAGTTTACAAGAGACCCAGTACTTC. Translating it yields CAQSLQETQYF. This chain links TRBV30 with TRBJ2-5; D gene unclear. CDR1 and CDR2 (germline): GTSNPN, SVGIG (reference sequence). V gave up 8 bases and J gave up 2 bases, with 9 bases separating them. The CDR3 consists of 11 residues.

The chain combines TRBV5-1 with TRBJ2-1; TRBD2 matches at 11 bases. The CDR3 has 15 amino acids. Germline values: CDR1 SGHRS, CDR2 YFSETQ. J lost 5 bases, V lost 3 bases, and 4 bases had no gene match. CDR3 in amino acids: CASSSQGLADNEQFF. The CDR3, as DNA: TGCGCCAGCAGCTCCCAGGGACTAGCGGACAATGAGCAGTTCTTC.

The chain carries TRBV11-2 and TRBJ1-5; tentative D call: TRBD1 (5 bases). The CDR3 covers 16 residues. The V end was cut by 1 base, the J end by 3 bases, with 13 bases between. Germline loops: CDR1 SGHAT, CDR2 FQNNGV. Here the CDR3 DNA reads TGTGCCAGCAGCTTAGGTGGGGCCGGGGCCAATCAGCCCCAGCATTTT. It codes for CASSLGGAGANQPQHF. Full variable domain (missing parts from reference TRBV11-2 and TRBJ1-5): EAGVAQSPRYKIIEKRQSVAFWCNPISGHATLYWYQQILGQGPKLLIQFQNNGVVDDSQLPKDRFSAERLKGVDSTLKIQPAKLEDSAVYLCASSLGGAGANQPQHFGDGTRLSIL.

The chain uses TRBV5-4 and TRBJ2-3, with 8 nucleotides matching TRBD2. Germline CDR1 reads SGHNT; CDR2 reads YYREEE (reference sequence). The V and J ends lost 3 bases and 0 bases, in that order; junction bases with no gene match: 6. The CDR3 has 16 amino acids. CDR3 region: CASSSQSGGSTDTQYF. The DNA of the CDR3 is TGTGCCAGCAGCTCACAAAGCGGGGGAAGCACAGATACGCAGTATTTT.

This chain uses TRBV7-2 with TRBJ2-3; no clear D gene. Germline loops: CDR1 SGHTA, CDR2 FQGNSA. Between the trimmed V and J ends, which lost 5 bases and 0 bases, there was a span of 15 bases. The CDR3 has 16 amino acids. CDR3 in amino acids: CASSALWSPSTDTQYF. DNA of the CDR3: TGTGCCAGCAGCGCCCTCTGGTCGCCTAGCACAGATACGCAGTATTTT.